The text below deals with one TCR beta chain. This sample is drawn from a study of T-cell reconstitution after alpha-beta-depleted transplantation in children. Using unique molecular identifiers, the investigators prepared the TCRbeta library. TCRdb re-called the PCR reads through MiXCR, storing one row per CDR3 protein. The profile shows 450,000 to 700,000 distinct CDR3 sequences, 25% to 30% of them singletons. The CDR3 spans 15 residues. Germline-derived CDR1 and CDR2 are MDHEN and SYDVKM. V lost 4 bases and J lost 4, with 14 bases in between. V usage is TRBV28 and J usage is TRBJ1-5; a possible D gene is TRBD1 (6 bases). The sample here was PBMCs, taken before TCRalphabeta/CD19-depleted stem cell transplant. This receptor was obtained from a boy in the first two years of life with Wiskott-Aldrich syndrome, due to receive a stem cell transplant. The CDR3 DNA sequence: TGTGCCAGCAGTTCCGGGACACTCTTTAATCAGCCCCAGCATTTT. Amino acids: CASSSGTLFNQPQHF.